What follows are 13 T cell receptor beta chains derived from one specimen sequenced in a study of blood T cell repertoires in COVID-19. The repertoire was sequenced with immunoSEQ multiplex PCR; TCRdb's copy has only in-frame clones and lacks some. The data contain almost 400,000 clones, over 85% of them seen just once; the ten biggest clones take up 1.5% to 2%. Sequencing was carried out using PBMCs or T cells enriched from blood (not recorded which). The receptors were gathered from a woman aged 25 to 39 who had recovered from COVID-19.

The CDR3 DNA is TGTGCCAGCAGCTCCCCCCGGGACAGACCGAACACTGAAGCTTTCTTT. This codes for CASSSPRDRPNTEAFF. The chain employs TRBV7-9 and TRBJ1-1; 7 bases match TRBD1. The CDR3 consists of 16 residues. Trimming cost V 4 bases and J 1 base; bases outside gene matches: 9. Germline-derived CDR1 and CDR2 are SEHNR and FQNEAQ (reference sequence).

J is TRBJ2-2 and V is TRBV28; no reliable D call. This CDR3 contains 15 residues. Germline V gene sequence: CDR1 MDHEN, CDR2 SYDVKM. Trimming pared 10 bases from V and 6 bases from J, leaving 21 bases between. The CDR3 sequence: CATRHPSSAPGELFF. DNA of the CDR3: TGTGCCACGAGACACCCTTCGTCGGCGCCCGGGGAGCTGTTTTTT.

This clone came up once. The DNA of the CDR3 is TGTGCCAGTAGAGCCCGGGACAGGGGCTACGAGCAGTACTTC. Its translation is CASRARDRGYEQYF. This chain uses TRBV19 with TRBJ2-7, with TRBD1 matching over 10 bases. The germline gives CDR1 LNHDA, CDR2 SQIVND (reference sequence). After removal of 6 bases from V and 3 bases from J, the junction contained 5 bases not matched to a gene. The CDR3 has 14 residues.

V gene TRBV9 combines with J gene TRBJ2-3, with 11 bases matching TRBD2. Trimming cost V 5 bases and J 7 bases; bases outside gene matches: 12. Per the germline V gene, CDR1 is SGDLS and CDR2 is YYNGEE. CDR3 size: 16 residues. CDR3 amino acids: CASSALGTSGTYTQYF. The CDR3 DNA reads as TGTGCCAGCAGTGCCCTCGGGACTAGCGGCACCTATACGCAGTATTTT.

This chain connects TRBV11-2 to TRBJ1-3, with D possibly being TRBD1 (6 bases). The V end was cut by 0 bases, the J end by 0 bases, with 12 bases between. This CDR3 has 17 residues. The V gene's germline CDR1 is SGHAT and CDR2 FQNNGV. The CDR3 loop is CASSLDGRRGSGNTIYF. The CDR3, as DNA: TGTGCCAGCAGCTTAGACGGTCGCAGGGGCTCTGGAAACACCATATATTTT.

The J gene is TRBJ1-3, the V gene TRBV20-1; possibly TRBD1 for D (6 bases). From germline, CDR1 is DFQATT and CDR2 SNEGSKA (reference sequence). V was shortened by 3 bases and J by 4 bases, with 13 bases between the two germline ends. The CDR3 is 14 residues long. The CDR3 DNA reads as TGCAGTGCTAGTCCTCCGGGACAAGGAAACACCATATATTTT. Residues: CSASPPGQGNTIYF.

The J gene is TRBJ2-7, the V gene TRBV5-1; 9 bases are shared with TRBD1. The V segment lost 5 bases and the J segment 5 bases; nucleotides outside the gene matches: 5. The CDR3 is made up of 13 amino acids. CDR1 is SGHRS and CDR2 is YFSETQ in the germline V gene. Written as DNA, the CDR3 is TGCGCCAGCAGTTACAGGGGGCGCGACGAGCAGTACTTC. This gives the protein CASSYRGRDEQYF.

V usage is TRBV5-1 and J usage is TRBJ1-2; tentative D call: TRBD1 (5 bases). The V and J ends lost 3 bases and 7 bases respectively, with 25 bases between them. The germline CDR1 and CDR2 sequences are SGHRS and YFSETQ. CDR3 length equals 17 residues. This CDR3 reads CASSSTGTWSSMGGYTF. The CDR3 DNA is TGCGCCAGCAGCTCTACCGGGACTTGGTCGAGTATGGGTGGCTACACCTTC.

The chain employs TRBV11-1 and TRBJ1-2; 7 nucleotides align to TRBD1. V gave up 4 bases and J gave up 0 bases; unmatched junction bases: 8. This CDR3 is built from 16 residues. From germline, CDR1 is SGHAT and CDR2 FQDESV (reference sequence). The CDR3 loop reads CASSSDPGQTNYGYTF. The CDR3 coding sequence is TGTGCCAGCAGCTCCGACCCGGGACAGACTAACTATGGCTACACCTTC.

This sequence joins TRBV28 and TRBJ2-7; D is possibly TRBD2 (5 bases). Germline V CDR1 and CDR2: MDHEN, SYDVKM. The CDR3 totals 13 residues. V lost 6 bases and J 7 bases, leaving 16 bases between the germline ends. DNA for the CDR3: TGTGCCAGCAGCCAAGGACTCCGTCGGGAGCAGTACTTC. Translated, it gives CASSQGLRREQYF.

V usage is TRBV30 and J usage is TRBJ1-4, with D perhaps matching TRBD1 (6 bases). The germline V gene has CDR1 GTSNPN and CDR2 SVGIG (reference sequence). The V end was cut by 0 bases, the J end by 3 bases, with 14 bases between. This CDR3 is built from 16 residues. As DNA, the CDR3 is TGTGCCTGGAGTGTTCGGGGGGCGACAGCTAATGAAAAACTGTTTTTT. Translation: CAWSVRGATANEKLFF.

The chain recombines TRBV28 with TRBJ1-5; D perhaps matches TRBD1 (5 bases). Per germline, CDR1 MDHEN and CDR2 SYDVKM. The V end lost 3 bases, the J end lost 5 bases, and 11 bases lay between the germline ends. CDR3 length: 14 amino acids. The CDR3: CASSLGGADQPQHF. In DNA form, the CDR3 reads TGTGCCAGCAGTTTGGGAGGGGCCGATCAGCCCCAGCATTTT.

This clone was seen just once. The chain uses TRBV4-1 and TRBJ1-5, with 9 bases that match TRBD1. Trimming cost V 4 bases and J 5 bases; bases outside gene matches: 9. Germline values: CDR1 MGHRA, CDR2 YSYEKL. The CDR3 runs 16 residues. The CDR3 reads CASSPETGGRHQPQHF. The CDR3, as DNA: TGCGCCAGCAGCCCCGAGACAGGGGGTAGGCATCAGCCCCAGCATTTT.